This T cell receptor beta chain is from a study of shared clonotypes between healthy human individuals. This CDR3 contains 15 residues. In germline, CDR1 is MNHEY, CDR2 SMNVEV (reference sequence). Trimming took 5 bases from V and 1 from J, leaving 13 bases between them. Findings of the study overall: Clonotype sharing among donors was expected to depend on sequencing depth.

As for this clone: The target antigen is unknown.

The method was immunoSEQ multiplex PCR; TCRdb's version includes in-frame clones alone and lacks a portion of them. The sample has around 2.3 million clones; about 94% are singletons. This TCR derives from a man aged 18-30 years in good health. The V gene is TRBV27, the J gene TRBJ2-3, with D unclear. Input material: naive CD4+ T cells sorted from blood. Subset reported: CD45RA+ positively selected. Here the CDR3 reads CASSPSTGRTDTQYF. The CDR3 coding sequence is TGTGCCAGCAGTCCATCAACCGGCCGCACAGATACGCAGTATTTT.